This record covers a single T cell receptor beta chain. Its antigen is currently unknown. This entry belongs to a study of OX40 agonist ivuxolimab in advanced cancers. Study-wide results and caveats: Among the lowest levels of clonal expansion were found in partial responders at 0.1-3.0 mg/kg.

V trimming: 1 base; J trimming: 4 bases; junction bases outside the gene matches: 9. Per the germline V gene, CDR1 is MGHRA and CDR2 is YSYEKL. CDR3 size: 17 residues. Generated by immunoSEQ multiplex PCR, the TCRdb table keeps only in-frame clones and is missing some. The repertoire includes approximately 80,000 clones, nearly 90% of them detected once, and 0.15% to 0.2% sits in the top ten. The sample consisted of CD4+ or CD8+ T cells sorted from blood, taken in a trial of the OX40 agonist ivuxolimab. This chain connects TRBV4-1 to TRBJ2-2; the match to TRBD2 covers 7 bases. The TCR sequence derives from an adult with an advanced solid tumor such as melanoma, head and neck, liver or kidney cancer. This CDR3 reads CASSQGVSGARTGELFF. CDR3 sequence (DNA): TGCGCCAGCAGCCAAGGAGTCAGCGGGGCGCGCACCGGGGAGCTGTTTTTT.